This TCR beta chain comes out of a study of CXCR3-negative and CXCR3-positive naive CD8 T cells. The CD45RO-CCR7+CD27+CD95- phenotype denoted naive CD8+ T cells. TRB cDNA libraries were made by UMI-labeled 5' RACE. TCRdb reprocessed the 5' RACE reads, with one entry per CDR3 protein and no DNA. The table lists approximately 100,000 distinct CDR3 sequences. A note on this clonotype: Its antigen remains unknown.

Overall study results and limits: Comparison of naive cells showed more hydrophobic TRB CDR3s in CXCR3-positive than in CXCR3-negative naive cells.

This CDR3 contains 15 residues. This chain links TRBV12-3 or TRBV12-4 with TRBJ1-1; the D call from TCRdb, TRBD1, cannot be confirmed without DNA. This TCR came from a human donor in good health. Some clones in this sample may be carry-over from other donors' samples. Specimen: naive CXCR3+ CD8+ T cells from blood. This sample's subset: CD45RO-CCR7+CD27+CD95- naive CD8+ T cells expressing CXCR3 (TNR3+). The CDR3 protein is CASTLLSGANTEAFF.